This T cell receptor (beta chain) was found in a study of blood T cell repertoires in COVID-19. Study context: From the United States, Italy and Spain came samples of acute and convalescent COVID-19. From T cells, B-cell-depleted T cells, or PBMCs came the material, which was cDNA or gDNA.

The germline gives CDR1 SGHNT, CDR2 YYREEE (reference sequence). Trimming pared 3 bases from V and 3 bases from J, leaving 13 bases between. CDR3 size: 14 residues. All enrollees were about 18 to 100 years old and from 25 or so US areas. Participant reports of clinical history set cohort assignment. Using immunoSEQ multiplex PCR, the repertoire was profiled, and TCRdb retains in-frame clones only, with some absent. The repertoire holds some 250,000 clones, with nearly 90% as singletons. The rearrangement links TRBV5-4 to TRBJ2-7; D is possibly TRBD2 (6 bases). This clonotype was sampled from a woman in her twenties or thirties with acute COVID-19. Sequencing was done on a sample of PBMCs or T cells enriched from blood (not recorded which). The CDR3, as DNA: TGTGCCAGCAGCTCACGGGACTCCCGCTACGAGCAGTACTTC. Its translation is CASSSRDSRYEQYF.